Each of the 28 T cell receptor beta chains below was sequenced from the same sample in a study of early T cells in non-severe SARS-CoV-2 infection. Using its own MiXCR run on the 5' RACE reads, TCRdb lists one record per CDR3 protein. The sample holds under 35,000 distinct CDR3 sequences; around 7% are singletons and the top ten take more than 3.5%. The sequenced material came from whole blood. The receptor source for this set is an adult who was a healthcare worker with PCR-confirmed SARS-CoV-2 infection or an uninfected control (not recorded which).

This clonotype showed up many times. V is TRBV7-3 and J is TRBJ2-5, with D possibly being TRBD1 (6 bases). V shed 1 base and J shed 4 bases, with 16 bases lying between them. The germline gives CDR1 SGHTA, CDR2 FQGTGA. The CDR3 extends over 16 amino acids. The CDR3 sequence: CASSLRGPGQGETQYF. In nucleotides, the CDR3 is TGTGCCAGCAGCTTAAGGGGCCCGGGACAAGGAGAGACCCAGTACTTC.

The rearrangement links TRBV5-5 to TRBJ1-1; 9 bases match TRBD1. This CDR3 comprises 15 residues. V lost 3 bases to trimming and J lost 5 bases; unmatched junction nucleotides: 8. Looked up from germline, CDR1 is SGHKS and CDR2 is YYEKEE (reference sequence). The CDR3 coding sequence is TGTGCCAGCAGCTCTCACGGGACAGGGAATACTGAAGCTTTCTTT. Protein sequence: CASSSHGTGNTEAFF.

This clonotype showed up many times. A clone one base away is much larger, so this may be a read error. Likely a read error: the CDR3 ends without its conserved phenylalanine or tryptophan. The chain uses TRBV6-4 and TRBJ1-6; no clear D. This CDR3 is built from 13 residues. Per the germline V gene, CDR1 is MRHNA and CDR2 is SNTAGT. V shed 2 bases and J shed 5 bases, with 4 bases lying between them. The CDR3 spells CASSDRDNSPLHL. The CDR3 DNA reads TGTGCCAGCAGTGACAGGGATAATTCACCCCTCCACCTT.

This clonotype was seen at least ten times. This chain links TRBV30 with TRBJ2-7; 11 nucleotides align to TRBD2. V dropped 2 bases and J dropped 5; count of bases not matched to a gene: 2. Germline V lookup: CDR1 GTSNPN, CDR2 SVGIG (reference sequence). The CDR3 runs to 13 residues. The DNA of the CDR3 is TGTGCCTGGAGTACTAGCGGGAGTGACGAGCAGTACTTC. Translating gives CAWSTSGSDEQYF. Full variable domain (outside the CDR3, taken from reference TRBV30 and TRBJ2-7): SQTIHQWPATLVQPVGSPLSLECTVEGTSNPNLYWYRQAAGRGLQLLFYSVGIGQISSEVPQNLSASRPQDRQFILSSKKLLLSDSGFYLCAWSTSGSDEQYFGPGTRLTVT.

This clonotype was seen ten or more times. The chain carries TRBV7-2 and TRBJ1-6; possible D gene TRBD1, 5 bases. With 6 bases removed from V and 5 bases from J, the gap between germline ends came to 11 bases. This CDR3 spans 14 amino acids. Germline V gene lookup returns CDR1 SGHTA and CDR2 FQGNSA. As DNA, the CDR3 is TGTGCCAGCAGTCGACAGATTAATAATTCACCCCTCCACTTT. Residues: CASSRQINNSPLHF.

Relative to its sample, this clonotype is medium-sized. The chain couples TRBV5-4 to TRBJ2-1; TRBD1 matches 9 bases. CDR1 and CDR2 (germline): SGHNT, YYREEE (reference sequence). CDR3 length: 15 residues. V dropped 4 bases and J dropped 1; count of bases not matched to a gene: 3. The chain's CDR3 is CASSPGTGSYNEQFF. CDR3 DNA sequence: TGTGCCAGCAGCCCAGGGACAGGGTCCTACAATGAGCAGTTCTTC.

This chain links TRBV12-3 or TRBV12-4 with TRBJ2-3, with TRBD1 matching 7 bases. The CDR3 is 13 residues long. V lost 11 bases and J lost 0; bases outside the gene matches: 5. The CDR3 sequence: CASDRESTDTQYF. DNA of the CDR3: TGTGCCTCCGACAGGGAGAGCACAGATACGCAGTATTTT.

In this sample, this clonotype turned up once. This sequence may be a read error, since a much larger clone differs from it by one base. No conserved phenylalanine or tryptophan is present at the end of the CDR3, so a read error is the likely explanation. The gene calls are TRBV7-9 and TRBJ2-1; TRBD2 aligns across 9 bases. The CDR3 sequence is 16 residues long. The ends lost 1 base at V and 3 bases at J; junction bases unmatched: 4. CDR1 is SEHNR and CDR2 is FQNEAQ in the germline V gene (reference sequence). In nucleotides, the CDR3 is TGTGCCAGCAGCTTAGTAGTGACTAGCGGCTACAATGAGCAGTTCTCC. It is translated as CASSLVVTSGYNEQFS.

This clonotype was counted a few times. The rearrangement uses TRBV12-3 or TRBV12-4 and TRBJ2-2; the D gene is possibly TRBD1 (6 bases). This CDR3 spans 14 amino acids. V gave up 5 bases and J gave up 5 bases, with 12 bases separating them. The CDR3 DNA sequence: TGTGCCAGCAGTCGCAATCAGGGGACCGGGGAGCTGTTTTTT. Translating it yields CASSRNQGTGELFF.

This clonotype was recorded many times. The rearrangement links TRBV29-1 to TRBJ1-1; a possible D gene is TRBD1 (5 bases). The CDR3 has 12 amino acids. Germline loops: CDR1 SQVTM, CDR2 ANQGSEA. V dropped 2 bases and J dropped 11 bases, with 15 bases sitting between them. The CDR3 nucleotides read TGCAGCGTTGAATCTTTCGGGGCGTCGGCTTTCTTT. Its protein product is CSVESFGASAFF. Full variable domain (remainder filled in from reference TRBV29-1 and TRBJ1-1): SAVISQKPSRDICQRGTSLTIQCQVDSQVTMMFWYRQQPGQSLTLIATANQGSEATYESGFVIDKFPISRPNLTFSTLTVSNMSPEDSSIYLCSVESFGASAFFGQGTRLTVV.

This clonotype was picked up many times. The gene calls are TRBV18 and TRBJ2-1; either TRBD1 or TRBD2 may fit D (5 bases each). CDR3 length: 17 residues. The V end lost 0 bases, the J end lost 6 bases, and 18 bases lay between the germline ends. CDR1 is KGHSH, CDR2 LQKENI, per germline. The CDR3: CASSPPPGARLPNEQFF. The CDR3 coding sequence is TGTGCCAGCTCACCACCCCCCGGGGCTAGGTTACCCAATGAGCAGTTCTTC.

This clonotype was detected ten times or more. The rearrangement links TRBV2 to TRBJ2-1; D is possibly TRBD1 or TRBD2 (5 bases each). Between the trimmed V and J ends, which lost 7 bases and 5 bases, there was a span of 15 bases. The CDR3 length is 14 residues. Germline loops: CDR1 SNHLY, CDR2 FYNNEI. The CDR3 loop is CASKGVDGDNEQFF. The CDR3 bases are TGTGCCAGCAAAGGGGTTGACGGGGACAATGAGCAGTTCTTC.

This clonotype came up many times. The rearrangement links TRBV5-1 to TRBJ2-1, with 7 bases lining up with TRBD2. The length of the CDR3 is 12 residues. With 4 bases clipped from V and 9 bases from J, the junction kept 4 bases outside the gene matches. Germline CDR1 is SGHRS and CDR2 is YFSETQ. The CDR3 reads CASSAIAGEQFF. CDR3 nucleotide sequence: TGCGCCAGCAGCGCGATAGCGGGTGAGCAGTTCTTC.

Many counts were recorded for this clonotype. The CDR3 nucleotides read TGTGCCAGTAGTATAAATCAGGGTCAGCCCCAGCATTTT. Its protein is CASSINQGQPQHF. The V call is TRBV19, the J call TRBJ1-5; D perhaps matches TRBD1 (5 bases). CDR3 length: 13 amino acids. V was clipped by 2 bases and J by 6 bases, with 8 bases between them. Germline loops: CDR1 LNHDA, CDR2 SQIVND (reference sequence).

This clonotype was picked up a small number of times. The chain links TRBV12-3 or TRBV12-4 to TRBJ2-5; weak D call: TRBD2 (5 bases). The CDR3 extends over 13 amino acids. V lost 5 bases and J 3 bases, leaving 10 bases between the germline ends. The CDR3 is CASSRGVKETQYF. As DNA, the CDR3 is TGTGCCAGCAGTCGGGGAGTAAAAGAGACCCAGTACTTC.

This clonotype has a count of ten or more. The chain couples TRBV21-1 to TRBJ2-7; the D call TRBD2 from the table was never checked on the DNA. TRBV21-1 is a listed pseudogene. There are 15 residues in the CDR3. CDR3 DNA: TGTGCCAGCAGCAAAGAGAGTCCGACGATCTACGAGCAGTACTTC. The encoded protein is CASSKESPTIYEQYF.

This clonotype was detected ten times or more. The genes are TRBV27 and TRBJ2-4, with a weak D call TRBD2 (5 bases). From germline, CDR1 is MNHEY and CDR2 SMNVEV (reference sequence). CDR3 length: 17 residues. Trimming took off 0 bases at V and 9 bases at J, with 21 bases between the two ends. CDR3: CASSLSFGRQRQSIQYF. CDR3 DNA: TGTGCCAGCAGTTTATCGTTTGGGAGACAACGCCAATCCATTCAGTACTTC.

This clonotype was counted many times. The rearrangement links TRBV20-1 to TRBJ2-1, with D possibly being TRBD2 (5 bases). The CDR3 length is 17 residues. Germline CDR1 DFQATT, CDR2 SNEGSKA (reference sequence). The V end lost 1 base, the J end lost 0 bases, and 16 bases lay between the germline ends. DNA for the CDR3: TGCAGTGCTAGAGCCCCCACAGCGGTGAGCTCCTACAATGAGCAGTTCTTC. Translated, it gives CSARAPTAVSSYNEQFF.

This clonotype was picked up many times. The chain uses TRBV20-1 and TRBJ1-1, with D possibly TRBD1 on 6 matching bases. With 1 base removed from V and 9 bases from J, the gap between germline ends came to 12 bases. Germline CDR1 DFQATT, CDR2 SNEGSKA (reference sequence). The CDR3 runs to 12 residues. CDR3 region: CSARGGGRKAFF. CDR3 coding DNA: TGCAGTGCTAGAGGAGGGGGAAGGAAAGCTTTCTTT.

In this sample, this clonotype turned up many times. The V call is TRBV6-1, the J call TRBJ2-7, with D perhaps matching TRBD1 (5 bases). Trimming took off 2 bases at V and 0 bases at J, with 11 bases between the two ends. This CDR3 is 15 amino acids long. Per germline, CDR1 MNHNS and CDR2 SASEGT. CDR3 DNA sequence: TGTGCCAGCAGTGAAAATGGGGCTTCCTCCTACGAGCAGTACTTC. Encoded protein: CASSENGASSYEQYF.

This chain uses TRBV18 with TRBJ2-7, with D possibly being TRBD2 (5 bases). Germline V gene lookup returns CDR1 KGHSH and CDR2 LQKENI. CDR3 length equals 13 residues. Trimming pared 8 bases from V and 0 bases from J, leaving 11 bases between. This CDR3 reads CASGRTDSYEQYF. For the CDR3, the DNA is TGTGCCAGCGGGCGGACTGACTCCTACGAGCAGTACTTC.

The sample holds a few counts of this clonotype. The chain joins TRBV10-3 to TRBJ1-4, with TRBD1 matching 10 bases. This CDR3 is built from 15 residues. Germline loops: CDR1 ENHRY, CDR2 SYGVKD. Trimming removed 2 bases from V and 8 bases from J; junction bases left unmatched: 5. CDR3 nucleotide sequence: TGTGCCATCAGTGAGGTGGGACAGGGGATCGAAAAACTGTTTTTT. Residues: CAISEVGQGIEKLFF.

The chain links TRBV20-1 to TRBJ2-3; no clear D. CDR1 and CDR2 from the germline V gene are DFQATT and SNEGSKA (reference sequence). The germline V and J ends were trimmed by 3 bases and 1 base, with 11 bases remaining between them. The length of the CDR3 is 14 residues. CDR3 in DNA: TGCAGTGCTAGGGGCGATGCCCGCACAGATACGCAGTATTTT. This codes for CSARGDARTDTQYF.

The chain has TRBV5-5 and TRBJ2-2; tentatively, D is TRBD1 or TRBD2 (5 bases each). The CDR3 sequence is 16 residues long. V dropped 1 base and J dropped 3 bases, with 13 bases sitting between them. CDR1 is SGHKS, CDR2 YYEKEE, per germline (reference sequence). The CDR3 sequence is CASSLSRGADTGELFF. The DNA for the CDR3 is TGTGCCAGCAGCTTGTCTCGGGGCGCCGACACCGGGGAGCTGTTTTTT.

The sample holds many counts of this clonotype. CDR3 protein: CASSLAARASTDTQYF. The CDR3 DNA sequence: TGTGCCAGCAGCTTGGCAGCTCGTGCTAGCACAGATACGCAGTATTTT. The V gene is TRBV5-5, the J gene TRBJ2-3; D is unclear. Trimming pared 0 bases from V and 0 bases from J, leaving 11 bases between. This CDR3 is built from 16 residues. In germline, CDR1 is SGHKS, CDR2 YYEKEE (reference sequence).

This rearrangement joins TRBV10-3 to TRBJ1-4; 7 nucleotides align to TRBD1. V shed 3 bases and J 7 bases; nucleotides not matched to a gene: 8. CDR1 and CDR2 (germline): ENHRY, SYGVKD. The CDR3 loop spans 15 amino acids. CDR3 residues: CAISEETGRSEKLFF. For the CDR3, the DNA is TGTGCCATCAGTGAAGAGACAGGGAGGAGTGAAAAACTGTTTTTT.

The chain employs TRBV13 and TRBJ2-4; D unclear. Trimming pared 6 bases from V and 1 base from J, leaving 13 bases between. CDR1 and CDR2 from the germline V gene are PRHDT and FYEKMQ (reference sequence). CDR3 length: 15 residues. In DNA, the CDR3 is TGTGCCAGCAGTGCGCCCGGGTCCGCCAAAAACATTCAGTACTTC. Translation gives CASSAPGSAKNIQYF.

By share, this clonotype counts as medium-sized. Here the CDR3 DNA reads TGCGCCAGCAGCCCAGTGCTTGGGACGGGAGGCAATGAGCAGTTCTTC. Translation gives CASSPVLGTGGNEQFF. The chain uses TRBV5-1 and TRBJ2-1, with 7 bases matching TRBD2. The CDR3 runs 16 residues. Trimming took 4 bases from V and 6 from J; bases not matched to a gene: 13. Germline lookup yields CDR1 SGHRS and CDR2 YFSETQ.